One sample yielded the 18 T cell receptor beta chains listed below, sequenced in a study of T cell responses to AZD1222 COVID-19 vaccine. The data were produced by immunoSEQ multiplex PCR, yet TCRdb's version contains in-frame clones alone and is incomplete. This table holds about 150,000 clones, roughly 90% found once. The material sequenced was peripheral blood, taken on day 0 of AZD1222 vaccination. These receptors were taken from an adult in good health.

This sequence joins TRBV27 and TRBJ2-7; 9 nucleotides line up with TRBD1. Per the germline V gene, CDR1 is MNHEY and CDR2 is SMNVEV (reference sequence). The CDR3 extends over 14 amino acids. V lost 5 bases to trimming and J lost 3 bases; unmatched junction nucleotides: 5. CDR3 bases: TGTGCCAGCAGTCGCGGGACAGGGCGCTACGAGCAGTACTTC. Translation: CASSRGTGRYEQYF.

The rearrangement joins TRBV2 to TRBJ2-2, with D maybe TRBD2 (5 bases). Looked up from germline, CDR1 is SNHLY and CDR2 is FYNNEI. The length of the CDR3 is 11 residues. CDR3 in amino acids: CASLALGELFF. The DNA for the CDR3 is TGTGCTTCGCTAGCTCTCGGGGAGCTGTTTTTT.

The chain uses TRBV12-3 or TRBV12-4 and TRBJ1-5, with a weak D call TRBD1 (5 bases). The ends were cut back, 8 bases at V and 11 bases at J, with 16 bases in the middle. This CDR3 region has 12 residues. The CDR3 region is CASGDFRAAQHF. CDR3 DNA: TGTGCCAGCGGAGACTTCAGGGCAGCCCAGCATTTT.

V gene TRBV19 combines with J gene TRBJ1-4, with 8 bases identical to TRBD1. The V and J ends lost 1 base and 8 bases, in that order; junction bases with no gene match: 12. This CDR3 is 17 amino acids long. Germline V gene sequence: CDR1 LNHDA, CDR2 SQIVND (reference sequence). CDR3 coding DNA: TGTGCCAGTAGTATAGGCACTACAGGGGGAGTCGGCGAAAAACTGTTTTTT. Its translation: CASSIGTTGGVGEKLFF.

The V and J genes are TRBV5-1 and TRBJ1-5; tentatively, D is TRBD1 (5 bases). This CDR3 contains 13 residues. Trimming stripped 0 bases from V and 7 bases from J, with 8 bases between. The V gene's germline CDR1 is SGHRS and CDR2 YFSETQ. DNA for the CDR3: TGCGCCAGCAGCTTGGACAGGAGCCAGCCCCAGCATTTT. Translated: CASSLDRSQPQHF.

This chain joins TRBV19 and TRBJ2-7; D call uncertain. The germline V and J ends were trimmed by 4 bases and 2 bases, with 12 bases remaining between them. This CDR3 spans 14 amino acids. Germline loops: CDR1 LNHDA, CDR2 SQIVND (reference sequence). The CDR3 spells CASSTRTETYEQYF. CDR3 nucleotides: TGTGCCAGTAGTACTCGGACGGAGACCTACGAGCAGTACTTC.

V is TRBV18 and J is TRBJ1-3, with 10 bases fitting TRBD1. V was pared by 2 bases and J by 4 bases, with 2 bases of the junction left unmatched. This CDR3 contains 15 residues. Germline V gene lookup returns CDR1 KGHSH and CDR2 LQKENI. The CDR3, as DNA: TGTGCCAGCTCACCAGCGGGACAGGGGGGAAACACCATATATTTT. It encodes CASSPAGQGGNTIYF. Drawing the rest from reference TRBV18 and TRBJ1-3, the complete variable domain is NAGVMQNPRHLVRRRGQEARLRCSPMKGHSHVYWYRQLPEEGLKFMVYLQKENIIDESGMPKERFSAEFPKEGPSILRIQQVVRGDSAAYFCASSPAGQGGNTIYFGEGSWLTVV.

V gene TRBV12-3 or TRBV12-4 combines with J gene TRBJ1-2; D not certain. V lost 6 bases and J lost 6, with 8 bases in between. The CDR3 sequence is 11 residues long. Written as DNA, the CDR3 is TGTGCCAGCAGAACAGTGGATGGCTACACCTTC. It codes for CASRTVDGYTF.

The V call is TRBV7-2, the J call TRBJ1-5; tentative D call: TRBD1 (5 bases). The length of the CDR3 is 15 residues. Germline CDR1 and CDR2: SGHTA and FQGNSA. Trimming left V 5 bases short and J 1 base short, with 12 bases between. The CDR3: CASSPQGASNQPQHF. In nucleotides, the CDR3 is TGTGCCAGCAGCCCCCAGGGTGCGAGCAATCAGCCCCAGCATTTT.

This clone was found a few times. The chain links TRBV6-6 to TRBJ2-7; no definite D call. The CDR3 totals 15 residues. Trimming shortened V by 5 bases and J by 0 bases, and 14 bases separated the two germline ends. The germline gives CDR1 MNHNY, CDR2 SVGAGI (reference sequence). DNA of the CDR3: TGTGCCAGCAGTCGCCCTGGGCCGAGCTCCTACGAGCAGTACTTC. Its translation: CASSRPGPSSYEQYF.

The chain employs TRBV9 and TRBJ1-3; D might be TRBD1 (5 bases). The CDR3 is 19 residues long. From germline, CDR1 is SGDLS and CDR2 YYNGEE. With 4 bases removed from V and 1 base from J, the gap between germline ends came to 24 bases. DNA for the CDR3: TGTGCCAGCAGCCCTAGTGGGACTCTTACGCTGGGATCTGGAAACACCATATATTTT. Amino acid sequence: CASSPSGTLTLGSGNTIYF.

The rearrangement uses TRBV5-1 and TRBJ1-1, with a weak D call TRBD1 (6 bases). Germline V lookup: CDR1 SGHRS, CDR2 YFSETQ. The ends were cut back, 0 bases at V and 0 bases at J, with 12 bases in the middle. The CDR3 extends over 16 amino acids. CDR3 region: CASSLASGVMNTEAFF. The DNA for the CDR3 is TGCGCCAGCAGCTTGGCCTCAGGGGTCATGAACACTGAAGCTTTCTTT.

This clone is a singleton in its sample. The chain uses TRBV11-2 and TRBJ1-1, with TRBD1 as a possible D gene (6 bases). V gave up 2 bases and J gave up 6 bases, with 16 bases separating them. The CDR3 has 15 amino acids. CDR1 is SGHAT and CDR2 is FQNNGV in the germline V gene. CDR3 sequence reads: CASSLPAGDTAEAFF. In DNA form, the CDR3 reads TGTGCCAGCAGCTTACCGGCGGGGGACACCGCTGAAGCTTTCTTT.

This clone was recorded once. CDR3 loop: CASSFADTVFAFF. The CDR3 DNA is TGTGCCAGCAGCTTTGCTGATACAGTGTTTGCTTTCTTT. V usage is TRBV7-9 and J usage is TRBJ1-1; D remains ambiguous. Trimming removed 3 bases at V and 11 bases at J, with 16 bases between. The CDR3 loop spans 13 amino acids. The V gene's germline CDR1 is SEHNR and CDR2 FQNEAQ (reference sequence).

This chain connects TRBV24-1 to TRBJ2-3; TRBD1 matches 8 bases. V lost 5 bases, J lost 4 bases, and 13 bases stayed unmatched. The V gene's germline CDR1 is KGHDR and CDR2 SFDVKD. The CDR3 spans 17 residues. The CDR3 DNA reads as TGTGCCACCAGTGGCTCCTCGAGGGACAGGTCGGCAGATACGCAGTATTTT. Residues: CATSGSSRDRSADTQYF.

This chain links TRBV7-9 with TRBJ2-5; 11 nucleotides match TRBD1. The V gene's germline CDR1 is SEHNR and CDR2 FQNEAQ (reference sequence). The CDR3 is 15 residues long. The trim removed 5 bases at V and 3 bases at J, leaving 5 bases unmatched. The CDR3 here is CASSRTGGSEETQYF. The CDR3 nucleotides are TGTGCCAGCAGCCGGACAGGGGGCTCCGAAGAGACCCAGTACTTC.

The genes are TRBV5-1 and TRBJ2-2, with 8 bases fitting TRBD1. Germline values: CDR1 SGHRS, CDR2 YFSETQ. The CDR3 has 15 residues. Losses at the gene ends were 5 bases for V and 2 bases for J; bases not matched to a gene: 5. The CDR3 coding sequence is TGCGCCAGCAGATTCGGACAGGGTAACACCGGGGAGCTGTTTTTT. It encodes CASRFGQGNTGELFF.

This chain joins TRBV27 and TRBJ1-1, with no clear D. This CDR3 region has 14 residues. In germline, CDR1 is MNHEY, CDR2 SMNVEV (reference sequence). Trimming pared 4 bases from V and 4 bases from J, leaving 13 bases between. CDR3 sequence reads: CASSSTGRGTEAFF. CDR3 nucleotide sequence: TGTGCCAGCAGTTCGACCGGCCGTGGCACTGAAGCTTTCTTT.